These 26 T cell receptor beta chains originate from one sample sequenced in a study of T cell responses to AZD1222 COVID-19 vaccine. Sequencing used immunoSEQ multiplex PCR; TCRdb keeps in-frame clones, though not all of them. The sample yields about 140,000 clones, about 90% seen once. The specimen comprised peripheral blood, sampled on day 0 of AZD1222 vaccination. The receptors come from an adult in good health.

The chain combines TRBV4-1 with TRBJ2-5, with TRBD2 identical over 12 bases. Per germline, CDR1 MGHRA and CDR2 YSYEKL. The CDR3 runs to 19 residues. Losses at the gene ends were 4 bases for V and 0 bases for J; bases not matched to a gene: 12. The CDR3 here is CASSPSGLAGLLYQETQYF. DNA for the CDR3: TGCGCCAGCAGCCCCTCGGGACTAGCGGGTCTCTTGTACCAAGAGACCCAGTACTTC.

The gene calls are TRBV9 and TRBJ1-1; 10 positions match TRBD1. CDR3 length: 14 amino acids. V lost 4 bases and J lost 4; bases outside the gene matches: 4. Per germline, CDR1 SGDLS and CDR2 YYNGEE. The CDR3 bases are TGTGCCAGCAGCCCCCGGACAGGGGGCACTGAAGCTTTCTTT. Its protein product is CASSPRTGGTEAFF.

This chain uses TRBV6-2 or TRBV6-3 with TRBJ2-7; 7 nucleotides line up with TRBD1. Germline loops: CDR1 MNHEY, CDR2 SVGEGT. V was pared by 0 bases and J by 0 bases, with 5 bases of the junction left unmatched. The CDR3 is 16 amino acids. CDR3 DNA sequence: TGTGCCAGCAGTTACTCGGGACAGCGAACCTCCTACGAGCAGTACTTC. It is translated as CASSYSGQRTSYEQYF.

Here the CDR3 reads CASSFGTVGNTIYF. In nucleotides, the CDR3 is TGTGCCAGCAGCTTCGGGACCGTAGGAAACACCATATATTTT. The chain recombines TRBV13 with TRBJ1-3, with D possibly TRBD1 on 5 matching bases. The germline V gene has CDR1 PRHDT and CDR2 FYEKMQ (reference sequence). The V end lost 3 bases, the J end lost 4 bases, and 10 bases lay between the germline ends. This CDR3 has 14 residues.

The gene calls are TRBV4-1 and TRBJ1-5; a weak D match, TRBD1 (6 bases). The CDR3 consists of 14 residues. CDR1 and CDR2 (germline): MGHRA, YSYEKL. V gave up 4 bases and J gave up 7 bases, with 14 bases separating them. CDR3 region: CASSPLTGGQPQHF. DNA of the CDR3: TGCGCCAGCAGCCCTTTGACAGGAGGACAGCCCCAGCATTTT.

The chain joins TRBV7-3 to TRBJ2-2; 9 bases align to TRBD1. From germline, CDR1 is SGHTA and CDR2 FQGTGA. V gave up 5 bases and J gave up 7 bases; unmatched junction bases: 5. The CDR3 spans 14 residues. CDR3 bases: TGTGCCAGCAGCCGAGGACAGGGGTACGGGGAGCTGTTTTTT. Translated, it gives CASSRGQGYGELFF.

The rearrangement joins TRBV6-5 to TRBJ1-6, with D possibly being TRBD1 (5 bases). V shed 6 bases and J shed 5 bases, with 14 bases lying between them. The CDR3 is made up of 15 amino acids. The V gene's germline CDR1 is MNHEY and CDR2 SVGAGI. In DNA, the CDR3 is TGTGCCAGCAGACTTACGGGACGGGATAATTCACCCCTCCACTTT. Its protein product is CASRLTGRDNSPLHF.

The V gene is TRBV10-3, the J gene TRBJ1-6, with a weak D call TRBD1 (6 bases). Germline CDR1 and CDR2: ENHRY and SYGVKD. The CDR3 contains 17 residues. Between the trimmed V and J ends, which lost 2 bases and 0 bases, there was a span of 11 bases. The DNA of the CDR3 is TGTGCCATCAGTGAGCCTAGGGGGAGCTCCTATAATTCACCCCTCCACTTT. Its protein product is CAISEPRGSSYNSPLHF.

CDR3 DNA sequence: TGTGCCAGCAGCCCAGACAGGGATGTAAGGCCCCTCCACTTT. Its protein is CASSPDRDVRPLHF. The chain links TRBV7-2 to TRBJ1-6, with TRBD1 identical over 7 bases. V gave up 5 bases and J gave up 13 bases; unmatched junction bases: 11. CDR3 length: 14 amino acids. Germline CDR1 is SGHTA and CDR2 is FQGNSA.

V gene TRBV21-1 combines with J gene TRBJ2-3. TRBV21-1 is shown as a pseudogene. The CDR3 sequence is 16 residues long. This chain's CDR3 is CASSKIREIHTDTQYF. The CDR3 DNA reads TGTGCCAGCAGCAAAATAAGGGAAATCCACACAGATACGCAGTATTTT.

The chain carries TRBV7-2 and TRBJ1-2, with D unclear. Deletions cut 3 bases from V and 4 bases from J, with 9 bases between. The CDR3 is 13 residues long. Germline CDR1 SGHTA, CDR2 FQGNSA. The CDR3 loop is CASSFQQAYGYTF. The CDR3 coding sequence is TGTGCCAGCAGCTTTCAACAAGCCTATGGCTACACCTTC.

Only one count was recorded for this clone. V and J are TRBV4-2 and TRBJ1-1; D is possibly TRBD1 (5 bases). The V end lost 0 bases, the J end lost 0 bases, and 11 bases lay between the germline ends. From germline, CDR1 is LGHNA and CDR2 YNFKEQ. This CDR3 is 16 amino acids long. The CDR3 DNA reads TGTGCCAGCAGCCAAGATCGGTTGGGGGTGAACACTGAAGCTTTCTTT. Amino acid sequence: CASSQDRLGVNTEAFF.

The V and J genes are TRBV7-9 and TRBJ2-1, with D uncertain. Germline CDR1 reads SEHNR; CDR2 reads FQNEAQ (reference sequence). The CDR3 has 14 amino acids. V lost 1 base and J lost 9, with 13 bases in between. This CDR3 is CASSLGGSGLEQFF. The DNA of the CDR3 is TGTGCCAGCAGCTTAGGTGGGTCGGGTCTTGAGCAGTTCTTC.

J is TRBJ2-1 and V is TRBV29-1; the match to TRBD1 covers 7 bases. CDR3 length equals 13 residues. V trimming: 7 bases; J trimming: 9 bases; junction bases outside the gene matches: 12. Germline V gene data show CDR1 as SQVTM and CDR2 as ANQGSEA. The CDR3 nucleotides are TGCAGCGGAACGGGACAGATCGTATCTGAGCAGTTCTTC. It specifies CSGTGQIVSEQFF.

The sample holds a few counts of this clone. The rearrangement joins TRBV6-5 to TRBJ1-2, with 7 bases fitting TRBD1. V gave up 2 bases and J gave up 2 bases; unmatched junction bases: 8. The CDR3 has 16 amino acids. Per germline, CDR1 MNHEY and CDR2 SVGAGI. Here the CDR3 DNA reads TGTGCCAGCAGTTACGGGCAGGGGGAAATCAACTATGGCTACACCTTC. Translating gives CASSYGQGEINYGYTF.

V is TRBV9 and J is TRBJ1-2; 9 bases map to TRBD1. V lost 7 bases, J lost 2 bases, and 6 bases stayed unmatched. Germline V lookup: CDR1 SGDLS, CDR2 YYNGEE. This CDR3 comprises 14 residues. The DNA of the CDR3 is TGTGCCAGCCGAAACAGGGGGCCGAACTATGGCTACACCTTC. It codes for CASRNRGPNYGYTF.

This rearrangement joins TRBV4-1 to TRBJ2-5, with TRBD2 identical over 9 bases. The CDR3 length is 16 residues. Germline CDR1 MGHRA, CDR2 YSYEKL. Trimming cost V 1 base and J 4 bases; bases outside gene matches: 7. CDR3 DNA: TGCGCCAGCAGCCAAGTCTGGCTAGCGGGGTCAGAGACCCAGTACTTC. This codes for CASSQVWLAGSETQYF.

V gene TRBV9 combines with J gene TRBJ2-1, with 13 bases that match TRBD2. Germline V gives CDR1 SGDLS, CDR2 YYNGEE. This CDR3 spans 17 amino acids. Trimming took 4 bases from V and 0 from J; bases not matched to a gene: 4. CDR3 nucleotides: TGTGCCAGCAGCTTCGGGACTAGCGGGGTCTCCTACAATGAGCAGTTCTTC. This translates into CASSFGTSGVSYNEQFF.

This chain links TRBV10-3 with TRBJ2-1; 14 bases fit TRBD2. CDR1 is ENHRY and CDR2 is SYGVKD in the germline V gene. The CDR3 is made up of 15 amino acids. With 4 bases clipped from V and 10 bases from J, the junction kept 6 bases outside the gene matches. CDR3 DNA sequence: TGTGCCATCAGTGGGGGACTAGCGGGAGAAGGAGAGCAGTTCTTC. Translated, it gives CAISGGLAGEGEQFF.

This clone has a handful of counts. The chain combines TRBV12-3 or TRBV12-4 with TRBJ1-1; D ambiguous. This CDR3 spans 12 amino acids. The V gene lost 3 bases and the J gene lost 5 bases, with 7 bases spanning the gap. The CDR3 loop is CASSFGGTEAFF. The CDR3 DNA reads as TGTGCCAGCAGTTTCGGTGGGACTGAAGCTTTCTTT.

A remark on this clone: The germline gene is not matched at one end of the junction; a read error may be the cause. The chain is built from TRBV5-5 and TRBJ2-5, with D tentatively TRBD1 (6 bases). The CDR3 has 13 amino acids. CDR1 and CDR2 from the germline V gene are SGHKS and YYEKEE (reference sequence). In nucleotides, the CDR3 is TGTGCCAACAGCAGCCAGGGGCGGCAGACCCAGTACTTC. Its protein product is CANSSQGRQTQYF.

The V call is TRBV19, the J call TRBJ2-3; tentatively, D is TRBD2 (6 bases). This CDR3 has 14 amino acids. The ends were cut back, 10 bases at V and 2 bases at J, with 16 bases in the middle. CDR1 LNHDA and CDR2 SQIVND come from the germline V gene (reference sequence). In DNA, the CDR3 is TGTGCCACGGACTACGGGGGACCCACAGATACGCAGTATTTT. Amino acids: CATDYGGPTDTQYF.

The chain links TRBV7-9 to TRBJ1-1; no clear D gene. V was cut by 1 base and J by 6 bases, with 15 bases left in between. CDR1 and CDR2 (germline): SEHNR, FQNEAQ (reference sequence). CDR3 length: 15 amino acids. The CDR3 DNA follows: TGTGCCAGCAGCTTAGGGTTTCAGCGGGAGTCTGAAGCTTTCTTT. As protein: CASSLGFQRESEAFF.

V gene TRBV7-9 combines with J gene TRBJ1-4; D remains unclear. Germline V CDR1 and CDR2: SEHNR, FQNEAQ (reference sequence). Trimming took off 4 bases at V and 13 bases at J, with 10 bases between the two ends. The CDR3 is made up of 11 amino acids. The CDR3 sequence: CASSSDWGLFF. The CDR3 nucleotides read TGTGCCAGCAGCTCCGACTGGGGACTGTTTTTT.

This clone came up a few times. The gene calls are TRBV6-1 and TRBJ2-3; maybe TRBD1 (6 bases). This CDR3 spans 13 amino acids. Germline lookup yields CDR1 MNHNS and CDR2 SASEGT. With 3 bases removed from V and 6 bases from J, the gap between germline ends came to 10 bases. The CDR3, as DNA: TGTGCCAGCAGTGACCAGGGGTTGGATACGCAGTATTTT. Its translation: CASSDQGLDTQYF.

The V call is TRBV28, the J call TRBJ1-1; D gene unclear. The germline V gene encodes CDR1 MDHEN and CDR2 SYDVKM. The CDR3 runs 12 residues. V lost 6 bases to trimming and J lost 3 bases, with 8 bases between them. CDR3 sequence reads: CASSSDYTEAFF. The CDR3 DNA follows: TGTGCCAGCAGCTCAGATTACACTGAAGCTTTCTTT.